These 14 T cell receptor beta chains originate from one sample sequenced in a study of regulatory T cells in long-lasting Graves disease. Construction of TCR beta libraries relied on iRepertoire HTBI primers and on Arm-PCR targeting CDR3 regions. A single record per CDR3 protein comes from TCRdb applying MiXCR to the multiplex PCR reads. The sample has around 460,000 distinct CDR3 sequences; around a fifth are singletons. Time point denoted: persistent/refractory GD, antithyroid drugs over 5 years with positive TRAb. Preparation of the TCR library used RNA extracted from PBMCs. Sequenced here: peripheral blood mononuclear cells (PBMCs), sampled when the disease was refractory, from a patient treated with antithyroid drugs. Source of these receptors: a female donor with Graves disease.

This clonotype showed up many times. The chain couples TRBV28 to TRBJ2-5, with D perhaps matching TRBD2 (6 bases). The CDR3 has 13 amino acids. CDR1 is MDHEN, CDR2 SYDVKM, per germline. The ends were cut back, 3 bases at V and 3 bases at J, with 8 bases in the middle. The CDR3 DNA follows: TGTGCCAGCAGTTTGGACTACAAAGAGACCCAGTACTTC. Translated, it gives CASSLDYKETQYF.

The V and J genes are TRBV6-4 and TRBJ2-7, with D perhaps given as TRBD1 or TRBD2 (7 bases each). The length of the CDR3 is 14 residues. V lost 5 bases and J lost 2, with 13 bases in between. The germline V gene encodes CDR1 MRHNA and CDR2 SNTAGT. CDR3 sequence (DNA): TGTGCCAGCAGTCCCAGGGGGGGAGCCTACGAGCAGTACTTC. Its protein is CASSPRGGAYEQYF.

This clonotype was counted many times. The CDR3 nucleotides read TGTGCCAGCAGCACCCGGACAGGGGAAGAAAAACTGTTTTTT. It yields the protein CASSTRTGEEKLFF. The gene calls are TRBV13 and TRBJ1-4; TRBD1 agrees at 9 bases. After removal of 5 bases from V and 8 bases from J, the junction contained 6 bases not matched to a gene. From germline, CDR1 is PRHDT and CDR2 FYEKMQ (reference sequence). The CDR3 length is 14 residues.

In its sample, this clonotype was seen many times. Mismatch with germline at one junction end may stem from a read error. The V gene is TRBV28, the J gene TRBJ2-5; 12 bases align to TRBD2. Germline V lookup: CDR1 MDHEN, CDR2 SYDVKM. The CDR3 sequence is 18 residues long. The DNA for the CDR3 is TGTGCCTGCAGCCCCTGGACTAGCGGGAATTCGTACCAAGAGACCCAGTACTTC. Its translation is CACSPWTSGNSYQETQYF.

This clonotype has only a few counts. This rearrangement joins TRBV7-9 to TRBJ1-4, with D possibly TRBD1 on 5 matching bases. V was pared by 1 base and J by 8 bases, with 17 bases between. The CDR3 length is 16 residues. The germline V gene has CDR1 SEHNR and CDR2 FQNEAQ (reference sequence). CDR3 coding DNA: TGTGCCAGCAGCTTAGATAGGGACCCGATCGACGAAAAACTGTTTTTT. Translating it yields CASSLDRDPIDEKLFF. Full variable domain (remainder filled in from reference TRBV7-9 and TRBJ1-4): DTGVSQNPRHKITKRGQNVTFRCDPISEHNRLYWYRQTLGQGPEFLTYFQNEAQLEKSRLLSDRFSAERPKGSFSTLEIQRTEQGDSAMYLCASSLDRDPIDEKLFFGSGTQLSVL.

This clonotype was found many times. This chain uses TRBV19 with TRBJ1-5; the D is unclear. The CDR3 has 12 amino acids. The ends were cut back, 9 bases at V and 2 bases at J, with 8 bases in the middle. CDR1 is LNHDA, CDR2 SQIVND, per germline (reference sequence). CDR3 loop: CASRRGNQPQHF. The DNA of the CDR3 is TGTGCCAGCAGACGGGGCAATCAGCCCCAGCATTTT.

This clonotype was detected ten times or more. The genes are TRBV6-6 and TRBJ2-7; maybe TRBD2 (5 bases). Trimming took 0 bases from V and 0 from J, leaving 15 bases between them. The CDR3 sequence is 17 residues long. Germline CDR1 reads MNHNY; CDR2 reads SVGAGI (reference sequence). This CDR3 is CASSYSSTRVHSYEQYF. Written as DNA, the CDR3 is TGTGCCAGCAGTTACTCGAGTACGCGGGTACACTCCTACGAGCAGTACTTC.

This clonotype was counted only a few times. The gene calls are TRBV7-9 and TRBJ1-4; TRBD1 aligns across 9 bases. The CDR3 length is 15 residues. Germline assignment: CDR1 SEHNR and CDR2 FQNEAQ (reference sequence). The ends lost 6 bases at V and 5 bases at J; junction bases unmatched: 7. The CDR3 DNA is TGTGCCAGCAGTTCTCAACAGGGGGCGAATGAAAAACTGTTTTTT. The encoded protein is CASSSQQGANEKLFF.

This clonotype was seen only a few times. The CDR3 spells CASSLGQGVEPQHF. DNA of the CDR3: TGTGCCAGCAGCCTTGGACAGGGAGTAGAGCCCCAGCATTTT. The J gene is TRBJ1-5, the V gene TRBV7-9, with 8 bases matching TRBD1. This CDR3 has 14 residues. With 5 bases clipped from V and 8 bases from J, the junction kept 8 bases outside the gene matches. Germline V gene data show CDR1 as SEHNR and CDR2 as FQNEAQ (reference sequence).

Points on this clonotype: The CDR3 carries no conserved terminal phenylalanine or tryptophan, so it likely arises from a read error. The rearrangement joins TRBV7-9 to TRBJ1-1; D call uncertain. The germline V gene encodes CDR1 SEHNR and CDR2 FQNEAQ (reference sequence). V lost 3 bases and J 4 bases, leaving 18 bases between the germline ends. This CDR3 contains 16 residues. CDR3 amino acids: CASSLEGIIGITEAFL. The CDR3 DNA is TGTGCCAGCAGCTTGGAGGGTATCATAGGGATCACTGAAGCTTTCCTT.

Remarks on this clonotype: Sequence at one end of the junction differs from germline and may be a read error. The rearrangement uses TRBV7-7 and TRBJ2-5, with D maybe TRBD2 (6 bases). The CDR3 is 14 amino acids. Per germline, CDR1 SSHAT and CDR2 FNYEAQ (reference sequence). The CDR3 loop reads CASSPTGERETQYF. The CDR3 nucleotides are TGTGCTAGCAGCCCCACGGGGGAGAGAGAGACCCAGTACTTC.

This clonotype showed up just a few times. V usage is TRBV20-1 and J usage is TRBJ1-5, with 9 bases lining up with TRBD1. The CDR3 is 15 residues long. CDR1 and CDR2 (germline): DFQATT, SNEGSKA (reference sequence). After removal of 3 bases from V and 3 bases from J, the junction contained 6 bases not matched to a gene. This chain's CDR3 is CSASAGTGTNQPQHF. The CDR3 DNA reads TGCAGTGCTAGCGCGGGGACAGGGACCAATCAGCCCCAGCATTTT.

The chain employs TRBV19 and TRBJ1-6; D perhaps matches TRBD1 (5 bases). Trimming pared 3 bases from V and 2 bases from J, leaving 11 bases between. The CDR3 runs to 16 residues. The germline V gene encodes CDR1 LNHDA and CDR2 SQIVND (reference sequence). This CDR3 reads CASSMKGPPYNSPLHF. CDR3 in DNA: TGTGCCAGTAGTATGAAGGGACCCCCCTATAATTCACCCCTCCACTTT.

For this clonotype: A much larger clonotype is one base distant, so this may be a read error. The rearrangement joins TRBV28 to TRBJ1-5; TRBD1 matches 8 bases. The CDR3 is 15 amino acids. V shed 4 bases and J 11 bases; nucleotides not matched to a gene: 13. Germline values: CDR1 MDHEN, CDR2 SYDVKM. CDR3 amino acids: CASSYATGARQSQHF. The CDR3 nucleotides read TGTGCCAGCAGTTACGCGACAGGGGCCCGCCAGTCCCAGCATTTT.